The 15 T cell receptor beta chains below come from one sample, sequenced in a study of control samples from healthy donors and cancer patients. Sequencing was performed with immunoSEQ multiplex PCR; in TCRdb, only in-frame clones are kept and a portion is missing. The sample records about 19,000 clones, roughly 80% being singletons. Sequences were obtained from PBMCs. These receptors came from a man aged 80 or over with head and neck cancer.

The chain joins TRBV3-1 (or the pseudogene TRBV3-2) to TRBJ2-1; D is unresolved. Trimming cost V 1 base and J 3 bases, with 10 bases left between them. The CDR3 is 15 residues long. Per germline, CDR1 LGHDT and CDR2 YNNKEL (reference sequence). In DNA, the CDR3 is TGTGCCAGCAGCCAAGGGAACTTTCTCTACAATGAGCAGTTCTTC. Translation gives CASSQGNFLYNEQFF.

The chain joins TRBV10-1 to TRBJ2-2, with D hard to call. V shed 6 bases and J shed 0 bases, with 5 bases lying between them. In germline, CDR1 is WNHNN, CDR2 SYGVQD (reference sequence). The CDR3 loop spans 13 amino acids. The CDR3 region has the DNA TGCGCCAGCAGCACAACGAACACCGGGGAGCTGTTTTTT. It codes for CASSTTNTGELFF.

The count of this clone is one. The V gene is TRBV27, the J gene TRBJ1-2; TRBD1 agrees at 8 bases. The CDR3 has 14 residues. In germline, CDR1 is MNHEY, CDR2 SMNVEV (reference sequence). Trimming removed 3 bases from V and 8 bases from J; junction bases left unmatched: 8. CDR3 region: CASSFYDRGGGYTF. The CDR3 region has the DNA TGTGCCAGCAGTTTTTACGACAGGGGTGGAGGCTACACCTTC.

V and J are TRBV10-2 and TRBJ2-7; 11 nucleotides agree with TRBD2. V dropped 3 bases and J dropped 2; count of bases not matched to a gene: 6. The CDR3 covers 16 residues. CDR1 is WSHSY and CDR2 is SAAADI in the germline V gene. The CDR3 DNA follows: TGCGCCAGCAGTGATCTAGCGGGAGGCCCACCCTACGAGCAGTACTTC. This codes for CASSDLAGGPPYEQYF.

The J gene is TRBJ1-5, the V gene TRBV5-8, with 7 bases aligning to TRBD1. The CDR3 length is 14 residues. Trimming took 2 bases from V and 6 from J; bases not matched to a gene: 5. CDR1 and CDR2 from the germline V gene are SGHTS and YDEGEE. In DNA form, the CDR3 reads TGTGCCAGCAGCTTAGAAGGGGGCGGTCAGCCCCAGCATTTT. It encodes CASSLEGGGQPQHF.

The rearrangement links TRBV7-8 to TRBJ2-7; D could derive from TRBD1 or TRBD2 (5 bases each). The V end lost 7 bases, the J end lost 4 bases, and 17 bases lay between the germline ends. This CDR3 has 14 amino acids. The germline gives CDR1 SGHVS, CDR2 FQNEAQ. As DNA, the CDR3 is TGTGCCAGCACCGAGGGGTCAGGACCGTACGAGCAGTACTTC. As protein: CASTEGSGPYEQYF.

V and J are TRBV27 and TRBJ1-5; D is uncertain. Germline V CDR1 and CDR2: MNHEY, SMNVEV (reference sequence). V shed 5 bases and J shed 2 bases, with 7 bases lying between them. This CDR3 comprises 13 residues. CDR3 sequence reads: CASSPLGNQPQHF. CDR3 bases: TGTGCCAGCAGTCCCCTGGGCAATCAGCCCCAGCATTTT.

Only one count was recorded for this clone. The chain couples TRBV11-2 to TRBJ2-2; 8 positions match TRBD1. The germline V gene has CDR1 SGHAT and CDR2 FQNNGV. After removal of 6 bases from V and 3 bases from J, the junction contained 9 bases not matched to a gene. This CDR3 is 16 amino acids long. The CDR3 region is CASSPLQGVYTGELFF. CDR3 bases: TGTGCCAGCAGTCCCCTACAGGGGGTGTACACCGGGGAGCTGTTTTTT.

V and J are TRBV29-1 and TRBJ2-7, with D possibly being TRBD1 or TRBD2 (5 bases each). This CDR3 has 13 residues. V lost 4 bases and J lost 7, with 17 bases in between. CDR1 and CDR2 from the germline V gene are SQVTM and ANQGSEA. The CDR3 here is CSVVGMGVEEQYF. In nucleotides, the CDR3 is TGCAGCGTTGTCGGTATGGGGGTGGAAGAGCAGTACTTC.

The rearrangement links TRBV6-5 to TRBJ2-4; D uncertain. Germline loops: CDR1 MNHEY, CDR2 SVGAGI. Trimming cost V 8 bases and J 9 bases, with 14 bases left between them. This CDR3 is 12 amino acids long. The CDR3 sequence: CASSAQGGIQYF. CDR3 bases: TGTGCCAGCTCTGCACAAGGCGGCATTCAGTACTTC.

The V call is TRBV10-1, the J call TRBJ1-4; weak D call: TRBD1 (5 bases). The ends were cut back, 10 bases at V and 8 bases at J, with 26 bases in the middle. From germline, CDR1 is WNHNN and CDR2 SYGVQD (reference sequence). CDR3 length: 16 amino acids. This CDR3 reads CATLGGEKGAGEKLFF. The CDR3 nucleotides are TGCGCCACCCTGGGGGGGGAGAAAGGGGCGGGCGAAAAACTGTTTTTT.

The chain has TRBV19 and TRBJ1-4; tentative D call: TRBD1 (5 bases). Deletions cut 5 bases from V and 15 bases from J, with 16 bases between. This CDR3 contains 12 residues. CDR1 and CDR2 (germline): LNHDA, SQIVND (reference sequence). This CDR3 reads CASSPRAGGLFF. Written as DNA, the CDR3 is TGTGCCAGTAGTCCCAGGGCCGGGGGTTTGTTTTTT.

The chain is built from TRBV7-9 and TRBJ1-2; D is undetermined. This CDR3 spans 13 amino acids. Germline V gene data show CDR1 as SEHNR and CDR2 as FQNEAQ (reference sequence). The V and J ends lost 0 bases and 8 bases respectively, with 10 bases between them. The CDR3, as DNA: TGTGCCAGCAGCTTAGCTTTCGGCAGCGGCTACACCTTC. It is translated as CASSLAFGSGYTF.

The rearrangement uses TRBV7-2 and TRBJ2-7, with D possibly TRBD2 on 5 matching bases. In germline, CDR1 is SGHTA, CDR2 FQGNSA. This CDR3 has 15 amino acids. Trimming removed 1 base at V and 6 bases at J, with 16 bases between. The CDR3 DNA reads TGTGCCAGCAGCTTAGTCGAGGGAGCAATCAGCGAGCAGTACTTC. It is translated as CASSLVEGAISEQYF.

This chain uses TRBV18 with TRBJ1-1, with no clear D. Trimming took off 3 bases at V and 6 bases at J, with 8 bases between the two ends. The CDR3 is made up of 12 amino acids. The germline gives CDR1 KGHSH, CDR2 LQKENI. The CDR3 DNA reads TGTGCCAGCTCACCCCGGGAGTCTGAAGCTTTCTTT. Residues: CASSPRESEAFF.